These 2 T cell receptor beta chains came from one sample sequenced in a study of T cells in Graves' hyperthyroidism and ophthalmopathy (dated by TCRdb to the late 2010s). Receptor libraries were prepared by multiplex PCR. This sample was sequenced with an Illumina HiSeq 2000. Amplification of TCR beta CDR3 regions was carried out from RNA transcripts. The first round of RT-PCR for the TCR CDR3 was performed with the HTBI primer set and the Qiagen OneStep RT-PCR kit. The public sequencing data were trimmed at Q25 with fastp and processed into clonotypes with MiXCR by TCRdb, which kept only in-frame beta chains. When rows share a CDR3 protein, they turn into one entry using the most common DNA and genes. For this sample the table gives roughly 740,000 distinct CDR3 sequences, of which about 16% were detected only once. Around 8.1% of the sample is taken by the ten largest. The sequenced sample consisted of blood. These receptors were taken from a man between 18 and 35 years old with Graves' hyperthyroidism.

This chain connects TRBV4-1 to TRBJ2-3, with D unclear. The CDR3 consists of 14 residues. Trimming removed 0 bases from V and 4 bases from J, with 8 bases in between. Per the germline V gene, CDR1 is MGHRA and CDR2 is YSYEKL. CDR3: CASSQESRADTQYF. DNA for the CDR3: TGCGCCAGCAGCCAAGAAAGTAGGGCAGATACGCAGTATTTT.

Ten or more counts support this clonotype. The rearrangement joins TRBV2 to TRBJ1-6, with D perhaps TRBD1 (6 bases). CDR3 length: 13 amino acids. The V end was cut by 6 bases, the J end by 4 bases, with 7 bases between. Germline V CDR1 and CDR2: SNHLY, FYNNEI. DNA for the CDR3: TGTGCCAGCAGGGACAGTTATAATTCACCCCTCCACTTT. This encodes CASRDSYNSPLHF.